Below, one T cell receptor (beta chain) is given with its context. Germline CDR1 and CDR2: LGHNA and YNFKEQ. The CDR3 has 14 amino acids. Trimming pared 4 bases from V and 4 bases from J, leaving 10 bases between. These data come from a study of cytotoxic CD8 clonotypes in ibrutinib-treated CLL. Some clones are missing from TCRdb's copy, which holds only in-frame ones; the method was immunoSEQ multiplex PCR. Of around 15,000 clones in the sample, about 65% were seen once. Sequenced material: PBMCs, taken before ibrutinib treatment. The clonotype originates from a human donor with chronic lymphocytic leukemia. The gene calls are TRBV4-2 and TRBJ1-4; a weak D match, TRBD1 (5 bases). CDR3 amino acids: CASSPRGVNEKLFF. In DNA, the CDR3 is TGTGCCAGCAGCCCTAGGGGTGTTAATGAAAAACTGTTTTTT.